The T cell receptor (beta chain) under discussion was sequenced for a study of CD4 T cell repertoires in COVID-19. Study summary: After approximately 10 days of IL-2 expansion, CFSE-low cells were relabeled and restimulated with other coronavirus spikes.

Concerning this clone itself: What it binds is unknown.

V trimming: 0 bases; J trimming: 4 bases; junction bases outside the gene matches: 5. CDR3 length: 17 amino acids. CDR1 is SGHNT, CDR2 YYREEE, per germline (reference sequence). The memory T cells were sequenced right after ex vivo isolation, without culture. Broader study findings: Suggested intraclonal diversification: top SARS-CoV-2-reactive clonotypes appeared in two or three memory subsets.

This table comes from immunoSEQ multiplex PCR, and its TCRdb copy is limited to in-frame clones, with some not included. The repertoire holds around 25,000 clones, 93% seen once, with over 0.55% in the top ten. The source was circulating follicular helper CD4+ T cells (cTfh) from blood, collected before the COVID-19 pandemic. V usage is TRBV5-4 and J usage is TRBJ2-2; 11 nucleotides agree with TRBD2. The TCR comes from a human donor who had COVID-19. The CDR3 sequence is CASSLGGTSGVTGELFF. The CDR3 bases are TGTGCCAGCAGCTTGGGGGGGACTAGCGGAGTCACCGGGGAGCTGTTTTTT.